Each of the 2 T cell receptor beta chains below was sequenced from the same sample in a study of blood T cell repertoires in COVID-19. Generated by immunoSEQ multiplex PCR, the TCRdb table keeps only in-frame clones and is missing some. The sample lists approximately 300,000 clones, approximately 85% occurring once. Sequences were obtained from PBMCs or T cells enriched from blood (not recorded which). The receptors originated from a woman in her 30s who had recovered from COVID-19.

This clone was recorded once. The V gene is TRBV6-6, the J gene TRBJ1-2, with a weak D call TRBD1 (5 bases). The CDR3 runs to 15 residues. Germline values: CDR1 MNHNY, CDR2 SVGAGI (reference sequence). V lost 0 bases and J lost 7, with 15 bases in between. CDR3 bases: TGTGCCAGCAGTTACTCGGAAGGGGATCCCTCTGGCTACACCTTC. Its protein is CASSYSEGDPSGYTF.

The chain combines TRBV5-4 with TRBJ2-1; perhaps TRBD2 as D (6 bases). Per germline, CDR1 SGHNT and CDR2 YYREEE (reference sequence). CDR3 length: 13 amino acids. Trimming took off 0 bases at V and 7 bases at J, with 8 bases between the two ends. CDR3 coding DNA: TGTGCCAGCAGCTTGGTGGGGAGGAATGAGCAGTTCTTC. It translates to CASSLVGRNEQFF.